This passage covers 22 T cell receptor beta chains from one sample sequenced in a study of shared T cell receptors in the human thymus. The table came from immunoSEQ multiplex PCR; TCRdb's copy has only in-frame clones and leaves some out. The data contain over 650,000 clones, about 89% of them seen just once; the ten biggest clones take up roughly 0.0094%. These same data were also listed under a study on human thymus T cells.

What was sequenced was thymocytes. Source of these receptors: a boy under two years old with a congenital heart defect.

V is TRBV4-3 and J is TRBJ2-7; 9 bases map to TRBD1. CDR1 LGHNA and CDR2 YSLEER come from the germline V gene. The CDR3 has 16 residues. J lost 4 bases, V lost 2 bases, and 9 bases had no gene match. The CDR3 loop is CASSQRRTGAGYEQYF. The CDR3 DNA follows: TGCGCCAGCAGCCAAAGGCGGACAGGGGCGGGGTACGAGCAGTACTTC.

J is TRBJ1-5 and V is TRBV7-2; 7 nucleotides agree with TRBD1. The CDR3 has 18 amino acids. Germline V gene lookup returns CDR1 SGHTA and CDR2 FQGNSA. With V trimmed by 4 bases and J by 0 bases, 12 bases remained unmatched. The CDR3 region has the DNA TGTGCCAGCAGCTCCGCTCGGGACAGACAATATAGCAATCAGCCCCAGCATTTT. It is translated as CASSSARDRQYSNQPQHF.

The chain uses TRBV15 and TRBJ2-1; unclear D gene. The V and J ends lost 0 bases and 7 bases respectively, with 10 bases between them. Germline V gives CDR1 LNHNV, CDR2 YYDKDF (reference sequence). The CDR3 spans 14 residues. The CDR3 sequence is CATSREGRSNEQFF. The DNA of the CDR3 is TGTGCCACCAGCAGAGAGGGTAGGAGTAATGAGCAGTTCTTC.

The chain employs TRBV7-9 and TRBJ2-5, with 7 bases aligning to TRBD2. The J segment lost 4 bases and the V segment lost 3 bases, leaving 8 bases of the junction unmatched. Germline values: CDR1 SEHNR, CDR2 FQNEAQ (reference sequence). The length of the CDR3 is 15 residues. In nucleotides, the CDR3 is TGTGCCAGCAGCTTCCCTCGGGGGGTCGGAGAGACCCAGTACTTC. Its translation is CASSFPRGVGETQYF.

The chain uses TRBV28 and TRBJ2-1, with 7 bases aligning to TRBD1. The CDR3 has 15 residues. The V gene end was trimmed by 5 bases and the J gene end by 3 bases; junction bases not matched to a gene: 7. The germline CDR1 and CDR2 sequences are MDHEN and SYDVKM. The CDR3 here is CASSDREKLYNEQFF. Here the CDR3 DNA reads TGTGCCAGCAGTGACAGGGAGAAACTCTACAATGAGCAGTTCTTC.

The chain combines TRBV28 with TRBJ1-2; 8 bases map to TRBD1. The germline gives CDR1 MDHEN, CDR2 SYDVKM. The CDR3 covers 15 residues. With V trimmed by 5 bases and J by 5 bases, 10 bases remained unmatched. The DNA for the CDR3 is TGTGCCAGCAGTCCCCCGGACAGGGACCATTATGGCTACACCTTC. The encoded protein is CASSPPDRDHYGYTF.

This chain connects TRBV10-3 to TRBJ1-1; the match to TRBD1 covers 8 bases. Trimming cost V 6 bases and J 1 base; bases outside gene matches: 4. Germline CDR1 reads ENHRY; CDR2 reads SYGVKD. The CDR3 length is 14 residues. CDR3 bases: TGTGCCATCAGGAATGACAGGGGGAACACTGAAGCTTTCTTT. Translated: CAIRNDRGNTEAFF.

The chain couples TRBV7-4 to TRBJ2-4; D perhaps matches TRBD1 (6 bases). The V gene lost 4 bases and the J gene lost 0 bases, with 10 bases spanning the gap. Germline lookup yields CDR1 SGHVT and CDR2 SQSDAQ. The CDR3 runs to 15 residues. The CDR3 reads CASSYPGEAKNIQYF. The DNA for the CDR3 is TGTGCCAGCAGCTACCCAGGGGAAGCCAAAAACATTCAGTACTTC.

V gene TRBV28 combines with J gene TRBJ1-1; D might be TRBD1 (6 bases). CDR1 and CDR2 from the germline V gene are MDHEN and SYDVKM. The V gene lost 1 base and the J gene lost 6 bases, with 15 bases spanning the gap. The CDR3 has 15 residues. The CDR3 coding sequence is TGTGCCAGCAGTTTATTCGGGGGGCGGGAGGCTGAAGCTTTCTTT. It is translated as CASSLFGGREAEAFF.

J is TRBJ1-3 and V is TRBV28, with D perhaps matching TRBD1 (6 bases). There are 19 residues in the CDR3. CDR1 is MDHEN, CDR2 SYDVKM, per germline. The germline V and J ends were trimmed by 4 bases and 3 bases, with 25 bases remaining between them. The CDR3 sequence is CASSSTQSPHRVGGNTIYF. The CDR3 nucleotides are TGTGCCAGCAGTTCAACCCAGTCGCCCCACAGGGTGGGTGGAAACACCATATATTTT.

The rearrangement uses TRBV2 and TRBJ2-1, with TRBD2 matching 7 bases. Trimming took 4 bases from V and 9 from J; bases not matched to a gene: 15. The CDR3 consists of 16 residues. Per germline, CDR1 SNHLY and CDR2 FYNNEI. DNA of the CDR3: TGTGCCAGCAGTGGCAAAGCTAGCGGTAAGGTTGGTGAGCAGTTCTTC. Protein sequence: CASSGKASGKVGEQFF.

The table lists this clone with a few counts. The chain combines TRBV27 with TRBJ2-1; 9 bases match TRBD2. The CDR3 covers 15 residues. V was pared by 4 bases and J by 1 base, with 2 bases of the junction left unmatched. Looked up from germline, CDR1 is MNHEY and CDR2 is SMNVEV (reference sequence). This chain's CDR3 is CASSSSGESYNEQFF. DNA of the CDR3: TGTGCCAGCAGTTCTAGCGGGGAGTCCTACAATGAGCAGTTCTTC.

This clone appeared once. The J gene is TRBJ2-3, the V gene TRBV27; 13 nucleotides agree with TRBD2. The CDR3 contains 14 residues. Germline trimming cut 6 bases from V and 6 bases from J; bases unmatched to any gene: 3. The germline CDR1 and CDR2 sequences are MNHEY and SMNVEV (reference sequence). Here the CDR3 DNA reads TGTGCCAGCAGCCGGACTAGCGGGGGTGATACGCAGTATTTT. Its protein is CASSRTSGGDTQYF.

The chain has TRBV9 and TRBJ1-6; D not resolved. Germline V gene lookup returns CDR1 SGDLS and CDR2 YYNGEE. With 3 bases removed from V and 9 bases from J, the gap between germline ends came to 10 bases. The CDR3 has 13 residues. The CDR3 sequence is CASSGHTPSPLHF. The CDR3 nucleotides are TGTGCCAGCAGCGGGCACACCCCTTCACCCCTCCACTTT. Full variable domain (remainder filled in from reference TRBV9 and TRBJ1-6): DSGVTQTPKHLITATGQRVTLRCSPRSGDLSVYWYQQSLDQGLQFLIQYYNGEERAKGNILERFSAQQFPDLHSELNLSSLELGDSALYFCASSGHTPSPLHFGNGTRLTVT.

In its sample, this clone was seen once. V usage is TRBV28 and J usage is TRBJ1-1; no firm D call. The CDR3 spans 21 residues. Trimming took 3 bases from V and 4 from J, leaving 33 bases between them. CDR1 is MDHEN and CDR2 is SYDVKM in the germline V gene. CDR3 in amino acids: CASSFPPRQKEKLVEGTEAFF. The CDR3 DNA is TGTGCCAGCAGTTTTCCCCCGCGACAAAAAGAAAAATTGGTGGAAGGCACTGAAGCTTTCTTT. Drawing the rest from reference TRBV28 and TRBJ1-1, the complete variable domain is DVKVTQSSRYLVKRTGEKVFLECVQDMDHENMFWYRQDPGLGLRLIYFSYDVKMKEKGDIPEGYSVSREKKERFSLILESASTNQTSMYLCASSFPPRQKEKLVEGTEAFFGQGTRLTVV.

This clone has only one observation. The rearrangement uses TRBV7-9 and TRBJ1-1; tentative D call: TRBD1 (6 bases). The V end lost 6 bases, the J end lost 0 bases, and 11 bases lay between the germline ends. The CDR3 covers 14 residues. From germline, CDR1 is SEHNR and CDR2 FQNEAQ (reference sequence). CDR3 amino acids: CASSGQPLNTEAFF. DNA of the CDR3: TGTGCCAGCAGTGGACAGCCCCTGAACACTGAAGCTTTCTTT.

This clone was recorded a few times. The chain is built from TRBV9 and TRBJ2-3; tentatively, D is TRBD2 (6 bases). The CDR3 loop spans 15 amino acids. The V end was cut by 0 bases, the J end by 4 bases, with 12 bases between. The germline V gene encodes CDR1 SGDLS and CDR2 YYNGEE. The CDR3 sequence is CASSVAGGTADTQYF. The DNA for the CDR3 is TGTGCCAGCAGCGTAGCGGGCGGGACGGCAGATACGCAGTATTTT.

The chain uses TRBV2 and TRBJ2-7; 7 nucleotides align to TRBD1. Germline CDR1 reads SNHLY; CDR2 reads FYNNEI. The ends lost 10 bases at V and 2 bases at J; junction bases unmatched: 11. CDR3 length equals 14 residues. The CDR3 protein is CATAGGRGPYEQYF. Written as DNA, the CDR3 is TGTGCCACCGCAGGGGGTAGAGGGCCCTACGAGCAGTACTTC.

This sequence joins TRBV4-1 and TRBJ2-2; perhaps TRBD2 as D (5 bases). Germline V gene data show CDR1 as MGHRA and CDR2 as YSYEKL. The V gene lost 0 bases and the J gene lost 4 bases, with 12 bases spanning the gap. This CDR3 contains 16 residues. This CDR3 reads CASSQDRRGSTGELFF. The CDR3 DNA is TGCGCCAGCAGCCAAGATCGAAGAGGGAGCACCGGGGAGCTGTTTTTT.

The chain links TRBV2 to TRBJ1-5, with D tentatively TRBD1 (6 bases). There are 18 residues in the CDR3. The V and J ends lost 6 bases and 1 base respectively, with 22 bases between them. CDR1 and CDR2 (germline): SNHLY, FYNNEI. In DNA form, the CDR3 reads TGTGCCAGCAGGGAAATGGACAGATCTTCCTCCAGCAATCAGCCCCAGCATTTT. Amino acids: CASREMDRSSSSNQPQHF.

The rearrangement joins TRBV9 to TRBJ2-5; tentatively, D is TRBD1 (5 bases). The germline V gene encodes CDR1 SGDLS and CDR2 YYNGEE. V shed 4 bases and J shed 1 base, with 17 bases lying between them. The CDR3 loop spans 16 amino acids. In DNA, the CDR3 is TGTGCCAGCAGCCCAACTCTCCAGGACATCCAAGAGACCCAGTACTTC. Encoded protein: CASSPTLQDIQETQYF. Based on the CDR3 plus reference TRBV9 and TRBJ2-5, the full variable domain is DSGVTQTPKHLITATGQRVTLRCSPRSGDLSVYWYQQSLDQGLQFLIQYYNGEERAKGNILERFSAQQFPDLHSELNLSSLELGDSALYFCASSPTLQDIQETQYFGPGTRLLVL.

This rearrangement joins TRBV9 to TRBJ2-5; 7 bases are a match to TRBD2. Germline CDR1 reads SGDLS; CDR2 reads YYNGEE. V lost 0 bases and J lost 1; bases outside the gene matches: 3. CDR3 length: 15 residues. The CDR3 bases are TGTGCCAGCAGCGTAGCTGCTAGCGGCCAAGAGACCCAGTACTTC. Amino acid sequence: CASSVAASGQETQYF.